The entry that follows covers one TCR beta chain sequence. The source of the sample is a study of blood T cell repertoires in COVID-19. Study information: The study drew acute and convalescent COVID-19 samples from the United States, Italy and Spain. T cells, B-cell-depleted T cells, or PBMCs supplied cDNA or gDNA.

CDR1 is SGHNT, CDR2 YENEEA, per germline. The CDR3 extends over 14 amino acids. Trimming removed 5 bases at V and 1 base at J, with 11 bases between. In the original workflow: Amplification of reference gene primers was used by the study to estimate nucleated cell counts. Sequencing was performed with immunoSEQ multiplex PCR; in TCRdb, only in-frame clones are kept and a portion is missing. The DNA gave D and trimming, while V, J and clone size come from that table. The sample shows around 250,000 clones, approximately 89% of them seen only once. Sequencing was done on a sample of PBMCs or T cells enriched from blood (not recorded which). The chain couples TRBV11-3 to TRBJ2-5; no clear D. The clonotype was recovered from a man in his forties who had been exposed to COVID-19. The CDR3 protein is CASSTRKRQETQYF. CDR3 nucleotides: TGTGCCAGCAGCACGAGGAAGCGCCAAGAGACCCAGTACTTC.